Listed below are T cell receptor beta chains from one sample, sequenced in a study of T cell responses to AZD1222 COVID-19 vaccine. The data were produced by immunoSEQ multiplex PCR, yet TCRdb's version contains in-frame clones alone and is incomplete. The data hold 180,000 or so clones, with 85% to 90% observed a single time. The sequencing used peripheral blood, collected 28 days after the second AZD1222 dose. Receptors originate from an adult who received the AZD1222 COVID-19 vaccine. Both conserved end residues are part of each CDR3. Fields, in order: CDR3 DNA, CDR3 protein, D gene, V gene, J gene, clone size, CDR3 length. A D gene is named only where the DNA matches it firmly. Rows may omit the clone size; those that give it use once, few, many or a size class.

DNA: TGTGCCAGCAGCTTGGATCCAGGCCGCACTAGCTCTGGAAACACCATATATTTT
CDR3: CASSLDPGRTSSGNTIYF
D: NA
V: TRBV5-4
J: TRBJ1-3
size: NA
length: 18

DNA: TGTGCCAGCAGTGAACAGGGCAATCAGCCCCAGCATTTT
CDR3: CASSEQGNQPQHF
D: NA
V: TRBV2
J: TRBJ1-5
size: NA
length: 13

DNA: TGTGCCAGCTCACCACTCGACGGAGCCTACGAGCAGTACTTC
CDR3: CASSPLDGAYEQYF
D: NA
V: TRBV18
J: TRBJ2-7
size: NA
length: 14

DNA: TGTGCCAGCAGCAACCGGGACTTCTCCTACGAGCAGTACTTC
CDR3: CASSNRDFSYEQYF
D: NA
V: TRBV6-2/TRBV6-3
J: TRBJ2-7
size: NA
length: 14

DNA: TGTGCCAGCAGTCCCCCGGAGGTCAGAACCGGGGAGCTGTTTTTT
CDR3: CASSPPEVRTGELFF
D: NA
V: TRBV28
J: TRBJ2-2
size: NA
length: 15

DNA: TGTGCCAGCAGCTTAGGAGGACAGTCCTACGAGCAGTACTTC
CDR3: CASSLGGQSYEQYF
D: NA
V: TRBV7-2
J: TRBJ2-7
size: NA
length: 14

DNA: TGTGCCAGCAGTTTTCTTCCCCCGGGGGAAGCTTTCTTT
CDR3: CASSFLPPGEAFF
D: NA
V: TRBV12-3/TRBV12-4
J: TRBJ1-1
size: NA
length: 13

DNA: TGTGCCAGCAAGCTAGCGGGAGGCAATGAGCAGTTCTTC
CDR3: CASKLAGGNEQFF
D: TRBD2
V: TRBV7-3
J: TRBJ2-1
size: NA
length: 13

DNA: TGTGCCAGCAGTTTAGCTAGCGGGACAGATACGCAGTATTTT
CDR3: CASSLASGTDTQYF
D: TRBD2
V: TRBV27
J: TRBJ2-3
size: NA
length: 14

DNA: TGTGCCAGCAGTTACGGACAGGGGGGGATCACCGGGGAGCTGTTTTTT
CDR3: CASSYGQGGITGELFF
D: TRBD1
V: TRBV6-5
J: TRBJ2-2
size: NA
length: 16

DNA: TGTGCCAGCAGTGAAATGGGGCCCTATAATTCACCCCTCCACTTT
CDR3: CASSEMGPYNSPLHF
D: NA
V: TRBV2
J: TRBJ1-6
size: NA
length: 15

DNA: TGCGCCAGCAGCTCGAGCGGACAGGGGAGGAGCTCTGGGGCCAACGTCCTGACTTTC
CDR3: CASSSSGQGRSSGANVLTF
D: TRBD1
V: TRBV5-1
J: TRBJ2-6
size: NA
length: 19

DNA: TGTGCCAGCAGCCCACAGGGGGCCGGGGAGCTGTTTTTT
CDR3: CASSPQGAGELFF
D: TRBD1
V: TRBV9
J: TRBJ2-2
size: NA
length: 13

DNA: TGTGCCAGCAGCTTAGGCGGCGGGGGGACCGGATCTTACAATGAGCAGTTCTTC
CDR3: CASSLGGGGTGSYNEQFF
D: TRBD2
V: TRBV7-9
J: TRBJ2-1
size: NA
length: 18

DNA: TGTGCCTGGAGTGTCGGGGGGACAGGGGGCATTTATGGCTACACCTTC
CDR3: CAWSVGGTGGIYGYTF
D: TRBD1
V: TRBV30
J: TRBJ1-2
size: NA
length: 16

DNA: TGTGCCTGGAGTACCGTGCGGACTATGCCTTCCTACGAGCAGTACTTC
CDR3: CAWSTVRTMPSYEQYF
D: NA
V: TRBV30
J: TRBJ2-7
size: once
length: 16

DNA: TGTGCCAGCAGCTTGCGGACTTACGAGCAGTACTTC
CDR3: CASSLRTYEQYF
D: NA
V: TRBV5-8
J: TRBJ2-7
size: NA
length: 12

DNA: TGTGCCAGTAGCCTGACTAGCACCACCGGGGAGCTGTTTTTT
CDR3: CASSLTSTTGELFF
D: TRBD2
V: TRBV19
J: TRBJ2-2
size: NA
length: 14

DNA: TGTGCCAGCAGGGAGCGGGAGGTCTCAGATACGCAGTATTTT
CDR3: CASREREVSDTQYF
D: TRBD2
V: TRBV2
J: TRBJ2-3
size: NA
length: 14

DNA: TGTGCCAGCAGCCCCCCGGGGCTAGCCAAAAACATTCAGTACTTC
CDR3: CASSPPGLAKNIQYF
D: NA
V: TRBV7-2
J: TRBJ2-4
size: NA
length: 15

DNA: TGCGCCAGCAGCCAGGGACAGGGGAATATCAAGGACACTGAAGCTTTCTTT
CDR3: CASSQGQGNIKDTEAFF
D: TRBD1
V: TRBV4-3
J: TRBJ1-1
size: once
length: 17

DNA: TGCAGTGCTAGATCCGGGGATGGCTACACCTTC
CDR3: CSARSGDGYTF
D: NA
V: TRBV20-1
J: TRBJ1-2
size: NA
length: 11

DNA: TGTGCCAGCAGTTACTCCCGGACAGATAATTCACCCCTCCACTTT
CDR3: CASSYSRTDNSPLHF
D: NA
V: TRBV6-5
J: TRBJ1-6
size: NA
length: 15

DNA: TGTGCCAGCAGTGAAGGCCGGACAGGGGGAAACTATGGCTACACCTTC
CDR3: CASSEGRTGGNYGYTF
D: TRBD1
V: TRBV6-1
J: TRBJ1-2
size: once
length: 16

DNA: TGTGCCAGCAGCTCCGGGCTGGCCAAAAACATTCAGTACTTC
CDR3: CASSSGLAKNIQYF
D: NA
V: TRBV7-2
J: TRBJ2-4
size: NA
length: 14

DNA: TGTGCCAGCAGCCAAACAGGGGGCGCAGGAGCTGCAGATACGCAGTATTTT
CDR3: CASSQTGGAGAADTQYF
D: TRBD1
V: TRBV3-1/TRBV3-2
J: TRBJ2-3
size: NA
length: 17

DNA: TGTGCCAGCAGCCGGGACAGGGGTTACGAGCAGTACTTC
CDR3: CASSRDRGYEQYF
D: TRBD1
V: TRBV14
J: TRBJ2-7
size: few
length: 13

DNA: TGTGCCGGACACAGGGGGTCCGACGCAGATACGCAGTATTTT
CDR3: CAGHRGSDADTQYF
D: TRBD1
V: TRBV6-5
J: TRBJ2-3
size: NA
length: 14

DNA: TGTGCCAGCTCACCCCCCGTCGTACTGGGGAATCAGCCCCAGCATTTT
CDR3: CASSPPVVLGNQPQHF
D: NA
V: TRBV18
J: TRBJ1-5
size: NA
length: 16

DNA: TGTGCCAGCAGCTCAGGCACAGATACGCAGTATTTT
CDR3: CASSSGTDTQYF
D: NA
V: TRBV5-4
J: TRBJ2-3
size: NA
length: 12

DNA: TGTGCCAGCAGCTCCGGGACAGGAAAAACCGGGGAGCTGTTTTTT
CDR3: CASSSGTGKTGELFF
D: TRBD1
V: TRBV11-3
J: TRBJ2-2
size: NA
length: 15

DNA: TGTGCCAGCTCGCAAAACAGGGGGTCCAACGAGCAGTACTTC
CDR3: CASSQNRGSNEQYF
D: TRBD1
V: TRBV18
J: TRBJ2-7
size: few
length: 14

DNA: TGTGCCACCAGCACGGCCCCCAATCAGCCCCAGCATTTT
CDR3: CATSTAPNQPQHF
D: NA
V: TRBV24-1
J: TRBJ1-5
size: NA
length: 13

DNA: TGTGCCAGCATGAGGCCCTCTGGGGCCAACGTCCTGACTTTC
CDR3: CASMRPSGANVLTF
D: NA
V: TRBV9
J: TRBJ2-6
size: once
length: 14

DNA: TGTGCCAGTAGTCTCGGGGACAGGGTTGAGACCCAGTACTTC
CDR3: CASSLGDRVETQYF
D: TRBD1
V: TRBV19
J: TRBJ2-5
size: NA
length: 14

DNA: TGTGCCAGCAGCCAAGCGGGGATCTACGAGCAGTACTTC
CDR3: CASSQAGIYEQYF
D: NA
V: TRBV3-1/TRBV3-2
J: TRBJ2-7
size: few
length: 13

DNA: TGCGCCAGCAGCTTGGAGGGAAGCAATCAGCCCCAGCATTTT
CDR3: CASSLEGSNQPQHF
D: NA
V: TRBV5-1
J: TRBJ1-5
size: NA
length: 14

DNA: TGTGCCAGCAGGGTACCGAACTCCTACGAGCAGTACTTC
CDR3: CASRVPNSYEQYF
D: NA
V: TRBV6-5
J: TRBJ2-7
size: once
length: 13

DNA: TGTGCCAGCAGCGTAGCTCGACAGGGGGTAGCTTTCTTT
CDR3: CASSVARQGVAFF
D: TRBD1
V: TRBV9
J: TRBJ1-1
size: NA
length: 13

DNA: TGTGCCAGCAGCCCAATGACTAGCCTCAAAGAGACCCAGTACTTC
CDR3: CASSPMTSLKETQYF
D: TRBD2
V: TRBV14
J: TRBJ2-5
size: NA
length: 15

DNA: TGTGCCAGTAGTCCACAGGGTTGGAACATTCAGTACTTC
CDR3: CASSPQGWNIQYF
D: NA
V: TRBV19
J: TRBJ2-4
size: NA
length: 13

DNA: TGTGCCAGCAGTCACAGGGGGCGCGGGTACACTGAAGCTTTCTTT
CDR3: CASSHRGRGYTEAFF
D: TRBD1
V: TRBV28
J: TRBJ1-1
size: once
length: 15

DNA: TGTGCCAGCAGTTTAGGTGGAAACTATGGCTACACCTTC
CDR3: CASSLGGNYGYTF
D: NA
V: TRBV28
J: TRBJ1-2
size: NA
length: 13

DNA: TGTGCCAGTAGTCCAGGACTAGCGGGAGTTCCCCGCTCCTACGAGCAGTACTTC
CDR3: CASSPGLAGVPRSYEQYF
D: TRBD2
V: TRBV19
J: TRBJ2-7
size: NA
length: 18

DNA: TGTGCCAGCAGTCCCTCCGGACAGGGACAAAATGGCTACACCTTC
CDR3: CASSPSGQGQNGYTF
D: TRBD1
V: TRBV6-4
J: TRBJ1-2
size: few
length: 15

DNA: TGTGCCAGTAGTGCCTCGACTAGCGGGAGGCCCTTGTCGTTCTTC
CDR3: CASSASTSGRPLSFF
D: TRBD2
V: TRBV19
J: TRBJ2-1
size: NA
length: 15

DNA: TGTGCCAGCAGTAAAATGGGCTTTAGCGGGATAACCGGGGAGCTGTTTTTT
CDR3: CASSKMGFSGITGELFF
D: TRBD2
V: TRBV25-1
J: TRBJ2-2
size: NA
length: 17